This entry is about one T cell receptor (beta chain). The entry originates in a study of CD8+CD57+ T cells in acquired aplastic anemia. Profiling of TCR beta VDJ combinations and CDR3 sequences used genomic DNA as template. TCRdb used MiXCR to reprocess the reads, holding one entry per CDR3 protein. The profile covers 200,000 to 250,000 distinct CDR3 sequences, with 65% appearing a single time and roughly 64% taken by the ten largest. V gave up 2 bases and J gave up 6 bases, with 7 bases separating them. CDR1 and CDR2 from the germline V gene are DFQATT and SNEGSKA (reference sequence). The CDR3 contains 11 residues. By flow cytometry, patients selected for sequencing had shown an expansion of CD8+CD57+ cells.

The sequenced material came from sorted CD4+, CD8+, or CD8+CD57+ T cells (not recorded which) from PBMCs. The clonotype was recovered from a human donor with aplastic anemia. The V and J genes are TRBV20-1 and TRBJ1-1, with D uncertain. CDR3 in amino acids: CSARRGSEAFF. CDR3 bases: TGCAGTGCTAGAAGAGGCTCTGAAGCTTTCTTT.